One and the same sample provided the 23 T cell receptor beta chains below, sequenced in a study of blood T cell repertoires in COVID-19. This table comes from immunoSEQ multiplex PCR, and its TCRdb copy is limited to in-frame clones, with some not included. This table has some 170,000 clones, about nine tenths appearing once. Sequencing was performed on peripheral blood. These receptor sequences come from a woman aged 50 to 60 with acute or convalescent COVID-19.

The CDR3, as DNA: TGTGCCAGCGCCCCTATCGGAGGCGCCTACGAGCAGTACTTC. As protein: CASAPIGGAYEQYF. The rearrangement joins TRBV7-2 to TRBJ2-7; perhaps TRBD2 as D (5 bases). The ends were cut back, 8 bases at V and 2 bases at J, with 16 bases in the middle. The germline V gene has CDR1 SGHTA and CDR2 FQGNSA. The CDR3 is 14 amino acids.

In regard to this clone: One end of the junction does not line up with germline, which may come from a read error. J is TRBJ1-1 and V is TRBV12-3 or TRBV12-4; 8 positions match TRBD1. CDR3 length: 13 amino acids. In DNA form, the CDR3 reads TGTGCCAGCAGTCGAGGACAGGGCCTAGAATGGGACTTT. Protein: CASSRGQGLEWDF.

The chain joins TRBV18 to TRBJ2-6; weak D call: TRBD2 (5 bases). The V end was cut by 7 bases, the J end by 3 bases, with 10 bases between. This CDR3 region has 14 residues. CDR1 KGHSH and CDR2 LQKENI come from the germline V gene. The CDR3 DNA follows: TGTGCCAGCTTGCGCGGGCTTGGGGCCAACGTCCTGACTTTC. Its protein product is CASLRGLGANVLTF.

A single count supports this clone. The chain has TRBV9 and TRBJ2-5; tentatively, D is TRBD2 (6 bases). V was clipped by 10 bases and J by 8 bases, with 12 bases between them. The CDR3 is made up of 10 amino acids. Germline CDR1 SGDLS, CDR2 YYNGEE. In DNA, the CDR3 is TGTGCCGTGGGCGGGGTAACCCAGTACTTC. Encoded protein: CAVGGVTQYF.

The genes are TRBV18 and TRBJ2-2, with D maybe TRBD2 (6 bases). The CDR3 is made up of 16 amino acids. Germline V lookup: CDR1 KGHSH, CDR2 LQKENI. Trimming stripped 3 bases from V and 1 base from J, with 12 bases between. The CDR3 sequence is CASSPGGALNTGELFF. The CDR3 region has the DNA TGTGCCAGCTCACCTGGAGGGGCCCTGAACACCGGGGAGCTGTTTTTT.

In this sample, this clone turned up a few times. This chain connects TRBV13 to TRBJ1-1; maybe TRBD1 (6 bases). CDR1 is PRHDT and CDR2 is FYEKMQ in the germline V gene (reference sequence). V lost 5 bases, J lost 2 bases, and 12 bases lay in between. The CDR3 runs 14 residues. CDR3 sequence: CASSPYRDNTEAFF. In DNA, the CDR3 is TGTGCCAGCAGCCCGTACAGGGATAACACTGAAGCTTTCTTT.

V and J are TRBV5-6 and TRBJ1-1; 9 positions match TRBD1. The V gene end was trimmed by 4 bases and the J gene end by 9 bases; junction bases not matched to a gene: 4. Germline V gene lookup returns CDR1 SGHDT and CDR2 YYEEEE. This CDR3 has 12 amino acids. The CDR3 coding sequence is TGTGCCAGCAGCCTCGACAGGGGGAAAGCTTTCTTT. It specifies CASSLDRGKAFF.

The chain couples TRBV5-1 to TRBJ2-7; 9 nucleotides match TRBD1. CDR1 is SGHRS, CDR2 YFSETQ, per germline. The CDR3 totals 15 residues. V gave up 4 bases and J gave up 4 bases; unmatched junction bases: 9. CDR3: CASSTTGGNLYEQYF. The CDR3 DNA reads TGCGCCAGCAGCACTACAGGGGGCAATCTATACGAGCAGTACTTC. The variable domain in full, completed from reference TRBV5-1 and TRBJ2-7, reads KAGVTQTPRYLIKTRGQQVTLSCSPISGHRSVSWYQQTPGQGLQFLFEYFSETQRNKGNFPGRFSGRQFSNSRSEMNVSTLELGDSALYLCASSTTGGNLYEQYFGPGTRLTVT.

This CDR3 is CASSLGGAGGYHEQYF. Written as DNA, the CDR3 is TGTGCCAGCAGCTTAGGAGGGGCAGGGGGGTATCACGAGCAGTACTTC. This sequence joins TRBV11-2 and TRBJ2-7; perhaps TRBD1 as D (7 bases). Trimming shortened V by 1 base and J by 5 bases, and 18 bases separated the two germline ends. This CDR3 contains 16 residues. The germline V gene encodes CDR1 SGHAT and CDR2 FQNNGV.

This chain uses TRBV6-1 with TRBJ1-3; the D is unclear. The CDR3 covers 16 residues. Germline values: CDR1 MNHNS, CDR2 SASEGT. V lost 2 bases to trimming and J lost 0 bases, with 11 bases between them. The CDR3 here is CASSERRTSSGNTIYF. The CDR3 nucleotides read TGTGCCAGCAGTGAAAGACGGACTAGCTCTGGAAACACCATATATTTT.

The chain uses TRBV18 and TRBJ1-4; D uncertain. The germline V gene has CDR1 KGHSH and CDR2 LQKENI. The CDR3 totals 12 residues. Deletions cut 0 bases from V and 7 bases from J, with 3 bases between. The CDR3 nucleotides are TGTGCCAGCTCACCACCGAGTGAAAAACTGTTTTTT. Translated: CASSPPSEKLFF.

V gene TRBV5-4 combines with J gene TRBJ1-1; the match to TRBD1 covers 8 bases. J lost 4 bases, V lost 4 bases, and 9 bases had no gene match. The CDR3 spans 15 residues. The V gene's germline CDR1 is SGHNT and CDR2 YYREEE (reference sequence). CDR3 region: CASSGDRGVGTEAFF. The CDR3 coding sequence is TGTGCCAGCAGCGGCGACAGGGGAGTCGGCACTGAAGCTTTCTTT.

This chain connects TRBV20-1 to TRBJ1-2; D not certain. Germline V CDR1 and CDR2: DFQATT, SNEGSKA (reference sequence). The CDR3 totals 11 residues. V was trimmed by 7 bases and J by 4 bases, leaving 10 bases between them. In DNA form, the CDR3 reads TGCAGTGTCATAATCGGCTATGGCTACACCTTC. Residues: CSVIIGYGYTF.

This sequence joins TRBV4-1 and TRBJ1-2; 7 bases map to TRBD1. The CDR3 runs 14 residues. V lost 1 base, J lost 8 bases, and 7 bases stayed unmatched. Germline values: CDR1 MGHRA, CDR2 YSYEKL. The CDR3 bases are TGCGCCAGCAGCCAAGGAGACAGGGCCTCGGGCTACACCTTC. It translates to CASSQGDRASGYTF.

This rearrangement joins TRBV20-1 to TRBJ1-2, with D tentatively TRBD1 (6 bases). Between the trimmed V and J ends, which lost 6 bases and 7 bases, there was a span of 12 bases. The CDR3 consists of 11 residues. Germline assignment: CDR1 DFQATT and CDR2 SNEGSKA (reference sequence). The CDR3 loop is CSASTGTGYTF. In DNA, the CDR3 is TGCAGTGCCTCTACAGGGACTGGCTACACCTTC.

V is TRBV7-9 and J is TRBJ1-1, with TRBD1 matching over 7 bases. Germline CDR1 reads SEHNR; CDR2 reads FQNEAQ (reference sequence). The CDR3 spans 15 residues. V lost 4 bases and J lost 1; bases outside the gene matches: 6. CDR3 amino acids: CASSSGTATNTEAFF. DNA for the CDR3: TGTGCCAGCAGCTCCGGGACAGCCACGAACACTGAAGCTTTCTTT. Combining the CDR3 with reference TRBV7-9 and TRBJ1-1 gives the whole variable domain DTGVSQNPRHKITKRGQNVTFRCDPISEHNRLYWYRQTLGQGPEFLTYFQNEAQLEKSRLLSDRFSAERPKGSFSTLEIQRTEQGDSAMYLCASSSGTATNTEAFFGQGTRLTVV.

The CDR3 DNA reads as TGTGCCAGCAGCTTAAGCGGGACCTCCTACAATGAGCAGTTCTTC. Protein: CASSLSGTSYNEQFF. V and J are TRBV11-3 and TRBJ2-1, with 7 bases aligning to TRBD2. Germline V CDR1 and CDR2: SGHNT, YENEEA. With 2 bases clipped from V and 0 bases from J, the junction kept 1 base outside the gene matches. This CDR3 contains 15 residues.

The J gene is TRBJ1-3, the V gene TRBV9, with 8 bases lining up with TRBD1. With V trimmed by 8 bases and J by 1 base, 8 bases remained unmatched. In germline, CDR1 is SGDLS, CDR2 YYNGEE. There are 15 residues in the CDR3. CDR3 in DNA: TGTGCCAGGAGGACAGGGAAGAAGTCTGGAAACACCATATATTTT. Its translation: CARRTGKKSGNTIYF.

This chain uses TRBV12-3 or TRBV12-4 with TRBJ1-3, with D maybe TRBD1 (5 bases). The CDR3 covers 13 residues. Trimming removed 3 bases from V and 6 bases from J, with 9 bases in between. The CDR3 loop is CASSLQGENTIYF. The CDR3 DNA sequence: TGTGCCAGCAGTTTGCAAGGGGAAAACACCATATATTTT.

V gene TRBV27 combines with J gene TRBJ2-7; 8 bases align to TRBD2. Trimming took 5 bases from V and 6 from J; bases not matched to a gene: 12. In germline, CDR1 is MNHEY, CDR2 SMNVEV (reference sequence). The CDR3 covers 15 residues. In nucleotides, the CDR3 is TGTGCCAGCAGTCTCTCCCCCTCCGGGACTAGCGAGCAGTACTTC. It encodes CASSLSPSGTSEQYF.

This chain connects TRBV29-1 to TRBJ1-2, with D possibly being TRBD1 (6 bases). Trimming shortened V by 7 bases and J by 5 bases, and 20 bases separated the two germline ends. Germline V gene data show CDR1 as SQVTM and CDR2 as ANQGSEA. CDR3 size: 14 residues. Here the CDR3 reads CSAESEQGDYGYTF. The DNA for the CDR3 is TGCAGCGCCGAATCGGAACAGGGTGATTATGGCTACACCTTC. Full variable domain (missing parts from reference TRBV29-1 and TRBJ1-2): SAVISQKPSRDICQRGTSLTIQCQVDSQVTMMFWYRQQPGQSLTLIATANQGSEATYESGFVIDKFPISRPNLTFSTLTVSNMSPEDSSIYLCSAESEQGDYGYTFGSGTRLTVV.

This sequence joins TRBV12-3 or TRBV12-4 and TRBJ1-1; D gene unclear. This CDR3 spans 13 amino acids. V lost 2 bases to trimming and J lost 6 bases, with 10 bases between them. CDR3 in amino acids: CASSLRGRAEAFF. For the CDR3, the DNA is TGTGCCAGCAGTTTACGGGGAAGGGCTGAAGCTTTCTTT.

This chain joins TRBV9 and TRBJ2-3, with 7 bases lining up with TRBD2. The V segment lost 2 bases and the J segment 2 bases; nucleotides outside the gene matches: 5. The CDR3 contains 15 residues. Germline V gene data show CDR1 as SGDLS and CDR2 as YYNGEE. Here the CDR3 DNA reads TGTGCCAGCAGCGTGACTAGCTCGACCACAGATACGCAGTATTTT. This gives the protein CASSVTSSTTDTQYF.